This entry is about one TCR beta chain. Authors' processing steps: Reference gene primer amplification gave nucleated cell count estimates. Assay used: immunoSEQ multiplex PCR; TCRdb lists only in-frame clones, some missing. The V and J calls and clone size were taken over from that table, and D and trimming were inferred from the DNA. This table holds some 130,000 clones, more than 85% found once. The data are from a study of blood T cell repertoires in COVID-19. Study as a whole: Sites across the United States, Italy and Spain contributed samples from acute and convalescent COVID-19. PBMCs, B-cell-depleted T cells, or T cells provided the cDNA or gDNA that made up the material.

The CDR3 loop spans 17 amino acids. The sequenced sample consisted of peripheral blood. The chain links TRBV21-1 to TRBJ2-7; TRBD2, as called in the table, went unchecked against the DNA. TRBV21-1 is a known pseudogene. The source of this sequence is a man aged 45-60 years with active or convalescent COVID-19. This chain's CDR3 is CASSKVGTSGSRYEQYF. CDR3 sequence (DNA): TGTGCCAGCAGCAAGGTGGGGACTAGCGGGAGTAGATACGAGCAGTACTTC.